This T cell receptor (beta chain) was profiled in a study of spatial heterogeneity in lung cancer. About the study: Compared with alpha-chain sequences, beta-chain sequences were consistently detected in greater numbers.

This clonotype showed up many times. This beta chain is off target for a library built for alpha chains, so its abundance means little. MiXCR, applied by TCRdb to the 5' RACE reads, yields one record per CDR3 protein. This sample has 16,000 or so distinct CDR3 sequences, with about 3.9% found just once. The CDR3 covers 14 residues. Germline assignment: CDR1 KGHSH and CDR2 LQKENI. Trimming at V came to 6 bases and at J to 1 base, leaving 5 bases not matched to a gene. Time point given: sample taken at primary tumor resection. Unsorted tumor, nontumor lung tissue or cryopreserved PBMC supplied the whole RNA.

This material consisted of normal lung tissue next to the tumor, taken at surgery. The chain combines TRBV18 with TRBJ1-2, with 7 bases identical to TRBD1. This receptor was obtained from a male donor with early-stage non-small cell lung cancer. CDR3 sequence: CASSSRDSNYGYTF. The CDR3 DNA reads as TGTGCCAGCTCGTCCCGGGACAGTAACTATGGCTACACCTTC. Full variable domain (outside the CDR3, taken from reference TRBV18 and TRBJ1-2): NAGVMQNPRHLVRRRGQEARLRCSPMKGHSHVYWYRQLPEEGLKFMVYLQKENIIDESGMPKERFSAEFPKEGPSILRIQQVVRGDSAAYFCASSSRDSNYGYTFGSGTRLTVV.